This record concerns one T cell receptor beta chain sequence. Its target is unknown. CDR1 and CDR2 from the germline V gene are MNHNS and SASEGT. The V and J ends lost 8 bases and 0 bases respectively, with 10 bases between them. The CDR3 covers 13 residues. CD45RO-negative, CCR7-selected cells formed the naive CD8 fraction, which excluded terminally differentiated effector memory CD45RA+ cells. The record originates from a study of shared clonotypes between healthy human individuals. Study conclusions and caveats: Among donors, sharing of clonotypes was expected to be affected by sequencing depth. Naive subsets usually exceeded memory subsets in estimated richness. Sampling included only blood; tissue repertoires likely differ.

Sequencing was performed with immunoSEQ multiplex PCR; in TCRdb, only in-frame clones are kept and a portion is missing. Of about 2 million clones listed, roughly 95% are singletons. This clonotype originated in a man in his late teens or twenties in good health. The J gene is TRBJ1-1, the V gene TRBV6-1; no reliable D call. The specimen sequenced was naive CD8+ T cells sorted from blood. CDR3: CASSFQVNTEAFF. DNA of the CDR3: TGTGCCAGCTCCTTTCAGGTGAACACTGAAGCTTTCTTT.